The present TCR beta chain was sequenced within a study of cytomegalovirus exposure and HLA in healthy donors. General observations from the study: Later on, an analysis tied approximately 17,000 TCR beta sequences to HLA alleles at 0.05 false discovery rate.

The PCR was carried out with 60 Vbeta primers and 13 Jbeta primers. Assay used: immunoSEQ multiplex PCR; TCRdb lists only in-frame clones, some missing. This table holds some 87,000 clones, around four fifths found once. Healthy bone marrow donors made up the donors. A note on this clone: Its antigen remains unidentified.

This receptor was identified in a man aged 45-60 years in good health and CMV-seropositive. Sequenced sample: PBMCs.

The CDR3 region is CASSPPVRTNTEAFF. CDR3 nucleotides: TGTGCCAGCTCACCACCGGTCAGAACAAACACTGAAGCTTTCTTT. V usage is TRBV18 and J usage is TRBJ1-1; D is ambiguous. The V and J ends lost 0 bases and 2 bases respectively, with 10 bases between them. Germline-derived CDR1 and CDR2 are KGHSH and LQKENI. CDR3 length equals 15 residues.